These 14 T cell receptor beta chains share one sample of origin, sequenced in a study of CD8 T cells in ankylosing spondylitis. Study-level findings and limits: Ankylosing spondylitis blood appeared to carry a characteristic TCR beta motif of roughly eight highly homologous variants.

TCRdb reprocessed the 5' RACE reads with MiXCR, giving one entry per CDR3 protein. This repertoire shows more than 600,000 distinct CDR3 sequences, roughly 19% found once; its top ten account for around 19%. Their antigens are not known. The source material was blood, either unsorted or a sorted T cell fraction (not recorded which). Receptors originate from a male donor with ankylosing spondylitis.

This clonotype has only a few counts. V gene TRBV29-1 combines with J gene TRBJ2-7; tentatively, D is TRBD1 (6 bases). V was pared by 5 bases and J by 5 bases, with 10 bases between. Germline loops: CDR1 SQVTM, CDR2 ANQGSEA. This CDR3 comprises 11 residues. The CDR3 loop is CSVRGGHEQYF. The CDR3 DNA sequence: TGCAGCGTTCGAGGGGGACACGAGCAGTACTTC.

This clonotype was picked up one time. The genes are TRBV24-1 and TRBJ2-5; D is possibly TRBD2 (6 bases). Germline V gives CDR1 KGHDR, CDR2 SFDVKD. The CDR3 has 13 residues. V was cut by 4 bases and J by 3 bases, with 8 bases left in between. CDR3 amino acids: CATSEGGEETQYF. The CDR3 bases are TGTGCCACCAGTGAAGGAGGGGAAGAGACCCAGTACTTC.

This clonotype was counted at least ten times. This chain joins TRBV20-1 and TRBJ1-5, with a possible D match to TRBD1 (5 bases). This CDR3 is 15 amino acids long. Germline assignment: CDR1 DFQATT and CDR2 SNEGSKA (reference sequence). The V gene lost 3 bases and the J gene lost 0 bases, with 12 bases spanning the gap. The CDR3 loop reads CSASGWGISNQPQHF. For the CDR3, the DNA is TGCAGTGCTAGTGGTTGGGGGATTAGCAATCAGCCCCAGCATTTT.

This clonotype was seen only a few times. The V gene is TRBV12-3 or TRBV12-4, the J gene TRBJ1-1, with a tentative D call TRBD1 (5 bases). Between the trimmed V and J ends, which lost 6 bases and 7 bases, there was a span of 15 bases. The CDR3 extends over 13 amino acids. DNA for the CDR3: TGTGCCAGCAGGCCGGGACCGGGACTTGAAGCTTTCTTT. Translated: CASRPGPGLEAFF.

This clonotype was detected a few times. V is TRBV5-6 and J is TRBJ2-5; D may be TRBD1 or TRBD2 (6 bases each). The length of the CDR3 is 15 residues. Trimming shortened V by 1 base and J by 5 bases, and 15 bases separated the two germline ends. Germline CDR1 is SGHDT and CDR2 is YYEEEE. The CDR3 bases are TGTGCCAGCAGCTTGTTGGAGGGGGGACGGGAGACCCAGTACTTC. It translates to CASSLLEGGRETQYF.

This clonotype came up many times. V usage is TRBV4-2 and J usage is TRBJ2-1, with D unresolved. V lost 0 bases, J lost 3 bases, and 12 bases lay in between. The CDR3 is 16 residues long. The germline CDR1 and CDR2 sequences are LGHNA and YNFKEQ. The CDR3 bases are TGTGCCAGCAGCCAAGAGGACGCCAGGAACTACAATGAGCAGTTCTTC. Translation: CASSQEDARNYNEQFF.

This chain uses TRBV20-1 with TRBJ2-1; 8 nucleotides line up with TRBD2. With V trimmed by 0 bases and J by 2 bases, 12 bases remained unmatched. Per germline, CDR1 DFQATT and CDR2 SNEGSKA (reference sequence). There are 18 residues in the CDR3. CDR3 sequence (DNA): TGCAGTGCTAGAGATGGTGCCGGCGGGAGGTTCCCCTACAATGAGCAGTTCTTC. Its protein is CSARDGAGGRFPYNEQFF.

The V call is TRBV4-1, the J call TRBJ2-7, with D perhaps TRBD1 (5 bases). The length of the CDR3 is 15 residues. Germline lookup yields CDR1 MGHRA and CDR2 YSYEKL. V was shortened by 5 bases and J by 1 base, with 15 bases between the two germline ends. This chain's CDR3 is CASSTRPRQSYEQYF. The CDR3 DNA is TGCGCCAGCAGCACCAGACCAAGACAGTCCTACGAGCAGTACTTC.

This clonotype came up a few times. DNA of the CDR3: TGTGCCAGCAGCGATAGCGGGAGGGCCCTAGATACGCAGTATTTT. It yields the protein CASSDSGRALDTQYF. The chain joins TRBV7-2 to TRBJ2-3; 11 bases map to TRBD2. The CDR3 is made up of 15 amino acids. Looked up from germline, CDR1 is SGHTA and CDR2 is FQGNSA. V gave up 5 bases and J gave up 5 bases; unmatched junction bases: 6.

The rearrangement joins TRBV7-2 to TRBJ2-1, with 8 bases fitting TRBD1. The CDR3 runs to 16 residues. V was clipped by 4 bases and J by 7 bases; unmatched bases: 12. Germline CDR1 is SGHTA and CDR2 is FQGNSA. The CDR3 DNA reads as TGTGCCAGCAGCTCCCGAATGGGGCAGGGGGCGAATGAGCAGTTCTTC. Its protein product is CASSSRMGQGANEQFF.

The gene calls are TRBV12-3 or TRBV12-4 and TRBJ2-5, with D hard to call. Trimming removed 6 bases from V and 2 bases from J, with 10 bases in between. This CDR3 is built from 13 residues. The CDR3 bases are TGTGCCAGCAGCCCAAGGTCGCAAGAGACCCAGTACTTC. It specifies CASSPRSQETQYF.

The rearrangement uses TRBV5-1 and TRBJ1-2, with 10 positions matching TRBD1. V gave up 3 bases and J gave up 4 bases; unmatched junction bases: 12. The CDR3 has 17 amino acids. Germline CDR1 and CDR2: SGHRS and YFSETQ. The CDR3 DNA reads as TGCGCCAGCAGCTCCCCGGAGACAGGGGGCCCCTTCTATGGCTACACCTTC. Translation: CASSSPETGGPFYGYTF. Drawing the rest from reference TRBV5-1 and TRBJ1-2, the complete variable domain is KAGVTQTPRYLIKTRGQQVTLSCSPISGHRSVSWYQQTPGQGLQFLFEYFSETQRNKGNFPGRFSGRQFSNSRSEMNVSTLELGDSALYLCASSSPETGGPFYGYTFGSGTRLTVV.

The chain has TRBV6-5 and TRBJ1-2; possibly TRBD1 for D (5 bases). The CDR3 loop spans 15 amino acids. In germline, CDR1 is MNHEY, CDR2 SVGAGI. Trimming took 8 bases from V and 3 from J, leaving 19 bases between them. The CDR3 DNA reads TGTGCCAGCCACCTTACTCAGGGTTCTCACTATGGCTACACCTTC. Translating it yields CASHLTQGSHYGYTF.

This clonotype was counted only a few times. V usage is TRBV29-1 and J usage is TRBJ1-2; 9 bases match TRBD1. CDR1 is SQVTM and CDR2 is ANQGSEA in the germline V gene. The CDR3 runs to 14 residues. J gave up 2 bases and V 6 bases, and 7 bases lay outside the gene matches. The CDR3 DNA is TGCAGCGTGCCGGGACAGGGCCAGAACTATGGCTACACCTTC. It encodes CSVPGQGQNYGYTF.